These 17 T cell receptor beta chains share one sample of origin, sequenced in a study of T cell responses to AZD1222 COVID-19 vaccine. Measured with immunoSEQ multiplex PCR; TCRdb has only the in-frame clones, and not every one. This sample has under 45,000 clones, with roughly 88% found just once. The specimen was peripheral blood, collected 28 days after the second dose of the MenACWY control vaccine. These receptors were obtained from an adult who received the MenACWY meningococcal vaccine as a control.

The V gene is TRBV2, the J gene TRBJ2-2; D unclear. V lost 4 bases and J lost 2, with 8 bases in between. Per the germline V gene, CDR1 is SNHLY and CDR2 is FYNNEI. The CDR3 has 14 residues. The CDR3 coding sequence is TGTGCCAGCAGTGTAGGCAGTAACACCGGGGAGCTGTTTTTT. Its protein is CASSVGSNTGELFF.

The chain employs TRBV11-3 and TRBJ2-3; 14 bases line up with TRBD2. The germline gives CDR1 SGHNT, CDR2 YENEEA. The CDR3 consists of 15 residues. Trimming cost V 4 bases and J 5 bases; bases outside gene matches: 2. CDR3 DNA: TGTGCCAGCAGCTCGGGACTAGCGGGAGTAGATACGCAGTATTTT. Protein: CASSSGLAGVDTQYF.

This clone was seen just once. Within the sample, other DNA sequences also encode this same CDR3. The DNA for the CDR3 is TGTGCCAGCAGTTTTGGCGGGAGAGGCTACAATGAGCAGTTCTTC. Translation gives CASSFGGRGYNEQFF. This rearrangement joins TRBV28 to TRBJ2-1; 7 nucleotides agree with TRBD2. Germline V gene data show CDR1 as MDHEN and CDR2 as SYDVKM. The CDR3 spans 15 residues. Trimming at V came to 3 bases and at J to 3 bases, leaving 5 bases not matched to a gene.

The V and J genes are TRBV5-1 and TRBJ1-2, with unresolved D. Germline CDR1 and CDR2: SGHRS and YFSETQ. The CDR3 totals 14 residues. V lost 0 bases, J lost 4 bases, and 10 bases lay in between. CDR3 bases: TGCGCCAGCAGCTTGGACGGTTACGGCTATGGCTACACCTTC. It is translated as CASSLDGYGYGYTF.

The chain joins TRBV7-8 to TRBJ1-2; D unresolved. Trimming cost V 5 bases and J 2 bases, with 21 bases left between them. This CDR3 spans 17 amino acids. Germline loops: CDR1 SGHVS, CDR2 FQNEAQ. The CDR3 region has the DNA TGTGCCAGCAGCCAAGGCGCGCGTGAAAGAGGAAACTATGGCTACACCTTC. This translates into CASSQGARERGNYGYTF.

The V call is TRBV21-1, the J call TRBJ2-2. TRBV21-1 is listed as a pseudogene. The CDR3 runs to 18 residues. The CDR3 loop reads CASSKVLGYCSNTGELFF. The CDR3 nucleotides are TGTGCCAGCAGCAAAGTTCTGGGTTACTGCTCGAACACCGGGGAGCTGTTTTTT.

CDR3 coding DNA: TGTGCCAGCAGTGAAAGCAATCAGCCCCAGCATTTT. Translating it yields CASSESNQPQHF. The chain links TRBV2 to TRBJ1-5; D ambiguous. The CDR3 spans 12 residues. In germline, CDR1 is SNHLY, CDR2 FYNNEI. Trimming removed 2 bases from V and 1 base from J, with 0 bases in between. The full variable domain, completed using reference TRBV2 and TRBJ1-5, is EPEVTQTPSHQVTQMGQEVILRCVPISNHLYFYWYRQILGQKVEFLVSFYNNEISEKSEIFDDQFSVERPDGSNFTLKIRSTKLEDSAMYFCASSESNQPQHFGDGTRLSIL.

This clone occurred a few times. The chain is built from TRBV2 and TRBJ2-7; TRBD1 agrees at 7 bases. Germline trimming cut 5 bases from V and 2 bases from J; bases unmatched to any gene: 6. Germline loops: CDR1 SNHLY, CDR2 FYNNEI. The CDR3 length is 14 residues. The CDR3 coding sequence is TGTGCCAGCAGTACGACAGGGACACCCTACGAGCAGTACTTC. As protein: CASSTTGTPYEQYF.

The chain has TRBV6-5 and TRBJ1-1, with 7 bases that match TRBD1. After removal of 8 bases from V and 4 bases from J, the junction contained 10 bases not matched to a gene. CDR1 and CDR2 (germline): MNHEY, SVGAGI. The CDR3 is 14 amino acids. DNA for the CDR3: TGTGCCAGCCTACAGGGGCGTATGGCCACTGAAGCTTTCTTT. It codes for CASLQGRMATEAFF.

V is TRBV2 and J is TRBJ1-1, with D hard to call. Trimming cost V 7 bases and J 1 base, with 10 bases left between them. The germline V gene encodes CDR1 SNHLY and CDR2 FYNNEI. This CDR3 region has 13 residues. The CDR3 here is CASIYERNTEAFF. The CDR3 DNA sequence: TGTGCCAGCATTTACGAACGGAACACTGAAGCTTTCTTT.

This chain connects TRBV7-3 to TRBJ2-3; 11 bases match TRBD2. CDR1 is SGHTA and CDR2 is FQGTGA in the germline V gene. J gave up 0 bases and V 5 bases, and 4 bases lay outside the gene matches. The CDR3 length is 16 residues. The CDR3 loop reads CASSPGLAASTDTQYF. The CDR3 coding sequence is TGTGCCAGCAGCCCGGGACTAGCGGCTAGCACAGATACGCAGTATTTT.

V gene TRBV5-1 combines with J gene TRBJ1-1; D not resolved. V lost 0 bases and J lost 1, with 4 bases in between. The V gene's germline CDR1 is SGHRS and CDR2 YFSETQ. CDR3 size: 13 residues. CDR3 nucleotide sequence: TGCGCCAGCAGCTTGGCCGCGAACACTGAAGCTTTCTTT. Its protein product is CASSLAANTEAFF.

This clone was counted only a few times. The chain couples TRBV27 to TRBJ2-2, with TRBD2 matching 9 bases. Germline V gives CDR1 MNHEY, CDR2 SMNVEV (reference sequence). The CDR3 length is 16 residues. V shed 6 bases, J shed 2 bases, and the junction held 7 bases outside the gene matches. The CDR3 spells CASRSSGRLNTGELFF. CDR3 DNA: TGTGCCAGCAGAAGTAGCGGGAGATTAAACACCGGGGAGCTGTTTTTT.

This chain links TRBV24-1 with TRBJ1-2; D might be TRBD1 (6 bases). CDR1 is KGHDR, CDR2 SFDVKD, per germline. The CDR3 totals 16 residues. The V end was cut by 5 bases, the J end by 0 bases, with 15 bases between. CDR3 coding DNA: TGTGCCACCAGTGGCCCCATCAGGGGCGCTAACTATGGCTACACCTTC. Its protein is CATSGPIRGANYGYTF.

The chain recombines TRBV18 with TRBJ2-7; 7 bases map to TRBD1. Trimming removed 3 bases from V and 7 bases from J; junction bases left unmatched: 12. The CDR3 sequence is 15 residues long. CDR1 and CDR2 (germline): KGHSH, LQKENI. The CDR3 nucleotides are TGTGCCAGCTCACCCAATACCGGACAGGCCCAAGAGCAGTACTTC. It yields the protein CASSPNTGQAQEQYF.

The CDR3 here is CASEASGREETQYF. The CDR3 DNA is TGTGCCAGCGAGGCTAGCGGGAGGGAAGAGACCCAGTACTTC. V usage is TRBV5-4 and J usage is TRBJ2-5; 12 bases fit TRBD2. The CDR3 has 14 amino acids. Per germline, CDR1 SGHNT and CDR2 YYREEE (reference sequence). Losses at the gene ends were 7 bases for V and 3 bases for J; bases not matched to a gene: 4.

The chain combines TRBV18 with TRBJ2-5; TRBD1 aligns across 8 bases. The germline gives CDR1 KGHSH, CDR2 LQKENI. This CDR3 has 14 residues. V was clipped by 5 bases and J by 5 bases; unmatched bases: 7. The CDR3 reads CASSATGVGETQYF. In nucleotides, the CDR3 is TGTGCCAGCTCAGCGACAGGGGTCGGGGAGACCCAGTACTTC. The variable domain in full, with the rest retrieved from reference TRBV18 and TRBJ2-5, is NAGVMQNPRHLVRRRGQEARLRCSPMKGHSHVYWYRQLPEEGLKFMVYLQKENIIDESGMPKERFSAEFPKEGPSILRIQQVVRGDSAAYFCASSATGVGETQYFGPGTRLLVL.